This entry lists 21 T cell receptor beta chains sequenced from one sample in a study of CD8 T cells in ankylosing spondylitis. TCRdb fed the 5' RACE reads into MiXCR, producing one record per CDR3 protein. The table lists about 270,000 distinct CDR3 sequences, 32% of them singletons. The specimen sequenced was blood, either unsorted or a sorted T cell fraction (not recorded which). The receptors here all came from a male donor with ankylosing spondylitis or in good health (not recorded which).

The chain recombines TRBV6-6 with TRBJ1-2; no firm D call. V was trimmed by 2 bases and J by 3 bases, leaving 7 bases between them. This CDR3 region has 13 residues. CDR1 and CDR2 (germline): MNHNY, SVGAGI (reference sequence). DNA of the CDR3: TGTGCCAGCAGTTACCAGGACTACTATGGCTACACCTTC. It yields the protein CASSYQDYYGYTF.

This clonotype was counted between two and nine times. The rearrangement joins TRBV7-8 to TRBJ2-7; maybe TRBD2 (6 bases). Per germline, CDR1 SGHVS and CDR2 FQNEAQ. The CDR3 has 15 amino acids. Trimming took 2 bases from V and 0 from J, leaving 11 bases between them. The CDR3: CASSLRWRASYEQYF. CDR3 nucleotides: TGTGCCAGCAGCTTAAGGTGGAGGGCCTCCTACGAGCAGTACTTC. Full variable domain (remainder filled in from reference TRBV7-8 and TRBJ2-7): GAGVSQSPRYKVAKRGQDVALRCDPISGHVSLFWYQQALGQGPEFLTYFQNEAQLDKSGLPSDRFFAERPEGSVSTLKIQRTQQEDSAVYLCASSLRWRASYEQYFGPGTRLTVT.

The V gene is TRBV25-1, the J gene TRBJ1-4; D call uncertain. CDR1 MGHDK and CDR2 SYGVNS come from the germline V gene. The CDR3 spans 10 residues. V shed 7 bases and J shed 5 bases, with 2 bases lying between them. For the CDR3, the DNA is TGTGCCAGCAAGAATGAAAAACTGTTTTTT. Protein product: CASKNEKLFF.

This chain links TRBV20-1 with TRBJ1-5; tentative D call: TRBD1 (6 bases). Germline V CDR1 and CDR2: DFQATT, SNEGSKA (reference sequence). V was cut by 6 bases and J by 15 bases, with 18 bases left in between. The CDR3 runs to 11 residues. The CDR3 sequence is CSAPLAGAWHF. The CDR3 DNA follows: TGCAGTGCCCCCTTGGCAGGGGCATGGCATTTT.

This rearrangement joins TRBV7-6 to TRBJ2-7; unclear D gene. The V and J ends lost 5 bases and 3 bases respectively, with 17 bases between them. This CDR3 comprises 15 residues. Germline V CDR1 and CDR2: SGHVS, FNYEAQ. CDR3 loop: CASSLGKNHNYEQYF. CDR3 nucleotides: TGTGCCAGCAGCCTCGGAAAGAACCACAACTACGAGCAGTACTTC.

This CDR3 reads CSARRADSYEQYF. The CDR3 coding sequence is TGCAGTGCTAGGCGGGCAGATTCCTACGAGCAGTACTTC. The V call is TRBV20-1, the J call TRBJ2-7; TRBD2 is a possible D gene (5 bases). Trimming left V 3 bases short and J 1 base short, with 10 bases between. This CDR3 has 13 residues. Per germline, CDR1 DFQATT and CDR2 SNEGSKA (reference sequence).

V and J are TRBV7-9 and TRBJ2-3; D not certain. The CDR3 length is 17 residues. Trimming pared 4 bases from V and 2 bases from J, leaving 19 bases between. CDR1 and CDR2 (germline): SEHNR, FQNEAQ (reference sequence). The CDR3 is CASSYPWDTEDTDTQYF. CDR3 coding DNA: TGTGCCAGCAGCTACCCCTGGGATACAGAAGACACAGATACGCAGTATTTT. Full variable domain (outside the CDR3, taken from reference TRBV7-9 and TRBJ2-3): DTGVSQNPRHKITKRGQNVTFRCDPISEHNRLYWYRQTLGQGPEFLTYFQNEAQLEKSRLLSDRFSAERPKGSFSTLEIQRTEQGDSAMYLCASSYPWDTEDTDTQYFGPGTRLTVL.

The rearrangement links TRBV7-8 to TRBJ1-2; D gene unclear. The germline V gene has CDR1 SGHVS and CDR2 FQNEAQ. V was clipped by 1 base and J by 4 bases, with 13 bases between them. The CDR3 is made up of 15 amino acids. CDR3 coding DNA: TGTGCCAGCAGCTTAGGTTCAGGCAGCCTCTATGGCTACACCTTC. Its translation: CASSLGSGSLYGYTF.

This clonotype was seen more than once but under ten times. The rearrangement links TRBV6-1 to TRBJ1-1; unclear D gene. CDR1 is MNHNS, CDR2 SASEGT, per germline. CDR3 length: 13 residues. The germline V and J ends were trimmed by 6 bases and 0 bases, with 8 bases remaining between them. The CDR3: CASRSRMNTEAFF. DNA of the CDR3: TGTGCCAGCAGGTCCCGTATGAACACTGAAGCTTTCTTT.

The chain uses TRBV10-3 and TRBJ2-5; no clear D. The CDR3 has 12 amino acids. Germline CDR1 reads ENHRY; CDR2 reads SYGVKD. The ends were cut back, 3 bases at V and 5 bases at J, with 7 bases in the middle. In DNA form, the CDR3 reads TGTGCCATCAGTGATCGAGTGGAGACCCAGTACTTC. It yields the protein CAISDRVETQYF.

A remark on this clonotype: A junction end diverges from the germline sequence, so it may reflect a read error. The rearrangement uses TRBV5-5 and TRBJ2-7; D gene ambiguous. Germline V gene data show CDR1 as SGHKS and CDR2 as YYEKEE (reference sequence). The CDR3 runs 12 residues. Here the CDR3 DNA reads TGTGCCAGCAGCTTCGACCACTACGAGCAGAACTTC. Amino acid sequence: CASSFDHYEQNF. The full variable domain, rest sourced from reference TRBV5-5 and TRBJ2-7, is DAGVTQSPTHLIKTRGQQVTLRCSPISGHKSVSWYQQVLGQGPQFIFQYYEKEERGRGNFPDRFSARQFPNYSSELNVNALLLGDSALYLCASSFDHYEQNFGPGTRLTVT.

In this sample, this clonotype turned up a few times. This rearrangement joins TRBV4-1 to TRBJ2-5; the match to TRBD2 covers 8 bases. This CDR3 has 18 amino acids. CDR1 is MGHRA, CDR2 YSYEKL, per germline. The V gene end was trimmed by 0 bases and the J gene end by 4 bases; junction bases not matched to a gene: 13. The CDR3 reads CASSQDRWVAGTPETQYF. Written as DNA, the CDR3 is TGCGCCAGCAGCCAAGATCGGTGGGTAGCGGGGACCCCAGAGACCCAGTACTTC.

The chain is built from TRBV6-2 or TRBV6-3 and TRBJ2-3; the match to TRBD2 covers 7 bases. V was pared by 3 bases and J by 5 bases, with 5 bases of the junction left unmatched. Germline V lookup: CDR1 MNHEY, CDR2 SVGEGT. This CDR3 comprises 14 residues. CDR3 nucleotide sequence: TGTGCCAGCAGTTATAGGACTAGAGAAGATACGCAGTATTTT. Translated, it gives CASSYRTREDTQYF.

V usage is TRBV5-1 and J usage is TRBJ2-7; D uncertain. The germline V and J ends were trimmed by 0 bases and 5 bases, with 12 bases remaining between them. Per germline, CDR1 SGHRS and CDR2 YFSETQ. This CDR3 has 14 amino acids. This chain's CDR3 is CASSLGNTPNEQYF. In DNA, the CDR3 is TGCGCCAGCAGCTTGGGCAATACCCCCAACGAGCAGTACTTC.

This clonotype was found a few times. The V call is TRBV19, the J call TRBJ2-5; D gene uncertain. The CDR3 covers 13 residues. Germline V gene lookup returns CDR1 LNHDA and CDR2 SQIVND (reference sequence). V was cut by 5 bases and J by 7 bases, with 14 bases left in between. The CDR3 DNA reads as TGTGCCAGTAGTGACGGCCCCGGGTTGACCCAGTACTTC. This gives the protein CASSDGPGLTQYF.

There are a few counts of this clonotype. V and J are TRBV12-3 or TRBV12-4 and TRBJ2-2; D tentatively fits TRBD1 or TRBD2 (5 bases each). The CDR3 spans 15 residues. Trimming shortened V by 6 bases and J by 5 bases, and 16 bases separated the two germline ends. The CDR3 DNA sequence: TGTGCCAGCAGCCCCGGGACCATTTCTACCGGGGAGCTGTTTTTT. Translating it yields CASSPGTISTGELFF.

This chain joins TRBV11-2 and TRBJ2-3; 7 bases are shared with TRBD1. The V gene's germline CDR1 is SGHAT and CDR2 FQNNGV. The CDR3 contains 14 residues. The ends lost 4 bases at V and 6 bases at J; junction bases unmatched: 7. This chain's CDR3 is CASSYDRASDTQYF. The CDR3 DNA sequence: TGTGCCAGCAGCTACGACAGGGCGAGCGATACGCAGTATTTT. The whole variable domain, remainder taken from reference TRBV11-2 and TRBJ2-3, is EAGVAQSPRYKIIEKRQSVAFWCNPISGHATLYWYQQILGQGPKLLIQFQNNGVVDDSQLPKDRFSAERLKGVDSTLKIQPAKLEDSAVYLCASSYDRASDTQYFGPGTRLTVL.

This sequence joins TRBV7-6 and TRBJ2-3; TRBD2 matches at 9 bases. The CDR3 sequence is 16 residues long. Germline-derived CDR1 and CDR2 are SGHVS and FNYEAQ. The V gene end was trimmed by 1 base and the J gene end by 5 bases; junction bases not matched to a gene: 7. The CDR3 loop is CASSLDGGGAGDTQYF. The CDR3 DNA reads TGTGCCAGCAGCTTAGACGGCGGGGGGGCTGGAGATACGCAGTATTTT.

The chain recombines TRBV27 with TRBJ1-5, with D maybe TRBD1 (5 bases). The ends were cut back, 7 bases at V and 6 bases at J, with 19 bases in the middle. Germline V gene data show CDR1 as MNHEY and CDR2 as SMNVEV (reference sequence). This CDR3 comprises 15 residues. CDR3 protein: CASTPTGGSGQPQHF. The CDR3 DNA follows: TGTGCCAGCACCCCCACTGGGGGGTCGGGTCAGCCCCAGCATTTT.

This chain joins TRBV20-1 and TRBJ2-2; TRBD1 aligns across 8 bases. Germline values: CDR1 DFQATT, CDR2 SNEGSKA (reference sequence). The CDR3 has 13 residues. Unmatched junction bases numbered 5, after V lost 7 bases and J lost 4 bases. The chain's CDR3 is CSVDRAGTGELFF. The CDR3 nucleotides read TGCAGTGTGGACAGGGCGGGCACCGGGGAGCTGTTTTTT.

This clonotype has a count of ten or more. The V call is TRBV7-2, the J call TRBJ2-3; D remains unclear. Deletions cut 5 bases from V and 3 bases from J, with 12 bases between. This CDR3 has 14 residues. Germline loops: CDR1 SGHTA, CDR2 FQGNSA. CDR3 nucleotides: TGTGCCAGCAGCCCTACATACGGAACAGATACGCAGTATTTT. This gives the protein CASSPTYGTDTQYF.